Listed below are T cell receptor beta chains from one sample, sequenced in a study of human T cells and chemical hapten exposure. TCRdb re-analysed the RACE reads in MiXCR, keeping a single row per CDR3 protein. The sample lists some 110,000 distinct CDR3 sequences, approximately 10% occurring once. Sequencing was performed on whole blood, taken in connection with sensitization to the hapten diphenylcyclopropenone (DPC). Receptors originate from a woman in her forties or fifties with alopecia areata. Some clones in this sample may be carry-over from other donors' samples. The CDR3 runs from the conserved cysteine through the conserved F or W.

>TRBV12-3/TRBV12-4|TRBJ2-7
CASSPGWGGGSYEQYF
>TRBV4-1|TRBJ2-2
CASSQFLLLDPGELFF
>TRBV12-3/TRBV12-4|TRBJ1-6
CASSFLDDSPLHF
>TRBV20-1|TRBJ2-7
CSARVIGTNEQYF
>TRBV28|TRBJ2-5
CASSSPRSAKETQYF
>TRBV28|TRBJ1-6
CASSLYPPGRSDSPLHF
>TRBV15|TRBJ2-3
CATSLRLGFTDTQYF
>TRBV6-2/TRBV6-3|TRBJ2-7
CASSYRSEQYF
>TRBV10-3|TRBJ1-1
CAISEGDPGGTEAFF
>TRBV6-2/TRBV6-3|TRBJ1-1
CASSPDRVRTEAFF
>TRBV3-1|TRBJ2-3
CASSQDGTGGADTQYF
>TRBV6-6|TRBJ1-4
CASSGTGGEKLFF
>TRBV27|TRBJ2-4
CASSSGPNQYF
>TRBV4-3|TRBJ2-7
CASSQARDLTYEQYF
>TRBV29-1|TRBJ1-1
CSVVTPPMNTEAFF
>TRBV7-3|TRBJ1-2
CASSPPPAGAYGYTF
>TRBV5-3|TRBJ2-1
CARSFNQGRIGGEQFF
>TRBV29-1|TRBJ1-4
CSVIKGDSEKLFF
>TRBV12-5|TRBJ1-5
CASGSGQGRQPQHF
>TRBV9|TRBJ2-3
CASSPPGYPSTDTQYF
>TRBV9|TRBJ2-7
CASSLGLAGGEYEQYF
>TRBV18|TRBJ2-5
CASSPQNQETQYF
>TRBV28|TRBJ2-1
CASSSLVGEQFF
>TRBV30|TRBJ1-2
CAGTESNYGYTF
>TRBV5-4|TRBJ1-2
CASSLEGPNYGYTF
>TRBV6-2/TRBV6-3|TRBJ1-5
CASNPTGEQPQHF
>TRBV7-2|TRBJ2-7
CASSLNSPGHEQYF